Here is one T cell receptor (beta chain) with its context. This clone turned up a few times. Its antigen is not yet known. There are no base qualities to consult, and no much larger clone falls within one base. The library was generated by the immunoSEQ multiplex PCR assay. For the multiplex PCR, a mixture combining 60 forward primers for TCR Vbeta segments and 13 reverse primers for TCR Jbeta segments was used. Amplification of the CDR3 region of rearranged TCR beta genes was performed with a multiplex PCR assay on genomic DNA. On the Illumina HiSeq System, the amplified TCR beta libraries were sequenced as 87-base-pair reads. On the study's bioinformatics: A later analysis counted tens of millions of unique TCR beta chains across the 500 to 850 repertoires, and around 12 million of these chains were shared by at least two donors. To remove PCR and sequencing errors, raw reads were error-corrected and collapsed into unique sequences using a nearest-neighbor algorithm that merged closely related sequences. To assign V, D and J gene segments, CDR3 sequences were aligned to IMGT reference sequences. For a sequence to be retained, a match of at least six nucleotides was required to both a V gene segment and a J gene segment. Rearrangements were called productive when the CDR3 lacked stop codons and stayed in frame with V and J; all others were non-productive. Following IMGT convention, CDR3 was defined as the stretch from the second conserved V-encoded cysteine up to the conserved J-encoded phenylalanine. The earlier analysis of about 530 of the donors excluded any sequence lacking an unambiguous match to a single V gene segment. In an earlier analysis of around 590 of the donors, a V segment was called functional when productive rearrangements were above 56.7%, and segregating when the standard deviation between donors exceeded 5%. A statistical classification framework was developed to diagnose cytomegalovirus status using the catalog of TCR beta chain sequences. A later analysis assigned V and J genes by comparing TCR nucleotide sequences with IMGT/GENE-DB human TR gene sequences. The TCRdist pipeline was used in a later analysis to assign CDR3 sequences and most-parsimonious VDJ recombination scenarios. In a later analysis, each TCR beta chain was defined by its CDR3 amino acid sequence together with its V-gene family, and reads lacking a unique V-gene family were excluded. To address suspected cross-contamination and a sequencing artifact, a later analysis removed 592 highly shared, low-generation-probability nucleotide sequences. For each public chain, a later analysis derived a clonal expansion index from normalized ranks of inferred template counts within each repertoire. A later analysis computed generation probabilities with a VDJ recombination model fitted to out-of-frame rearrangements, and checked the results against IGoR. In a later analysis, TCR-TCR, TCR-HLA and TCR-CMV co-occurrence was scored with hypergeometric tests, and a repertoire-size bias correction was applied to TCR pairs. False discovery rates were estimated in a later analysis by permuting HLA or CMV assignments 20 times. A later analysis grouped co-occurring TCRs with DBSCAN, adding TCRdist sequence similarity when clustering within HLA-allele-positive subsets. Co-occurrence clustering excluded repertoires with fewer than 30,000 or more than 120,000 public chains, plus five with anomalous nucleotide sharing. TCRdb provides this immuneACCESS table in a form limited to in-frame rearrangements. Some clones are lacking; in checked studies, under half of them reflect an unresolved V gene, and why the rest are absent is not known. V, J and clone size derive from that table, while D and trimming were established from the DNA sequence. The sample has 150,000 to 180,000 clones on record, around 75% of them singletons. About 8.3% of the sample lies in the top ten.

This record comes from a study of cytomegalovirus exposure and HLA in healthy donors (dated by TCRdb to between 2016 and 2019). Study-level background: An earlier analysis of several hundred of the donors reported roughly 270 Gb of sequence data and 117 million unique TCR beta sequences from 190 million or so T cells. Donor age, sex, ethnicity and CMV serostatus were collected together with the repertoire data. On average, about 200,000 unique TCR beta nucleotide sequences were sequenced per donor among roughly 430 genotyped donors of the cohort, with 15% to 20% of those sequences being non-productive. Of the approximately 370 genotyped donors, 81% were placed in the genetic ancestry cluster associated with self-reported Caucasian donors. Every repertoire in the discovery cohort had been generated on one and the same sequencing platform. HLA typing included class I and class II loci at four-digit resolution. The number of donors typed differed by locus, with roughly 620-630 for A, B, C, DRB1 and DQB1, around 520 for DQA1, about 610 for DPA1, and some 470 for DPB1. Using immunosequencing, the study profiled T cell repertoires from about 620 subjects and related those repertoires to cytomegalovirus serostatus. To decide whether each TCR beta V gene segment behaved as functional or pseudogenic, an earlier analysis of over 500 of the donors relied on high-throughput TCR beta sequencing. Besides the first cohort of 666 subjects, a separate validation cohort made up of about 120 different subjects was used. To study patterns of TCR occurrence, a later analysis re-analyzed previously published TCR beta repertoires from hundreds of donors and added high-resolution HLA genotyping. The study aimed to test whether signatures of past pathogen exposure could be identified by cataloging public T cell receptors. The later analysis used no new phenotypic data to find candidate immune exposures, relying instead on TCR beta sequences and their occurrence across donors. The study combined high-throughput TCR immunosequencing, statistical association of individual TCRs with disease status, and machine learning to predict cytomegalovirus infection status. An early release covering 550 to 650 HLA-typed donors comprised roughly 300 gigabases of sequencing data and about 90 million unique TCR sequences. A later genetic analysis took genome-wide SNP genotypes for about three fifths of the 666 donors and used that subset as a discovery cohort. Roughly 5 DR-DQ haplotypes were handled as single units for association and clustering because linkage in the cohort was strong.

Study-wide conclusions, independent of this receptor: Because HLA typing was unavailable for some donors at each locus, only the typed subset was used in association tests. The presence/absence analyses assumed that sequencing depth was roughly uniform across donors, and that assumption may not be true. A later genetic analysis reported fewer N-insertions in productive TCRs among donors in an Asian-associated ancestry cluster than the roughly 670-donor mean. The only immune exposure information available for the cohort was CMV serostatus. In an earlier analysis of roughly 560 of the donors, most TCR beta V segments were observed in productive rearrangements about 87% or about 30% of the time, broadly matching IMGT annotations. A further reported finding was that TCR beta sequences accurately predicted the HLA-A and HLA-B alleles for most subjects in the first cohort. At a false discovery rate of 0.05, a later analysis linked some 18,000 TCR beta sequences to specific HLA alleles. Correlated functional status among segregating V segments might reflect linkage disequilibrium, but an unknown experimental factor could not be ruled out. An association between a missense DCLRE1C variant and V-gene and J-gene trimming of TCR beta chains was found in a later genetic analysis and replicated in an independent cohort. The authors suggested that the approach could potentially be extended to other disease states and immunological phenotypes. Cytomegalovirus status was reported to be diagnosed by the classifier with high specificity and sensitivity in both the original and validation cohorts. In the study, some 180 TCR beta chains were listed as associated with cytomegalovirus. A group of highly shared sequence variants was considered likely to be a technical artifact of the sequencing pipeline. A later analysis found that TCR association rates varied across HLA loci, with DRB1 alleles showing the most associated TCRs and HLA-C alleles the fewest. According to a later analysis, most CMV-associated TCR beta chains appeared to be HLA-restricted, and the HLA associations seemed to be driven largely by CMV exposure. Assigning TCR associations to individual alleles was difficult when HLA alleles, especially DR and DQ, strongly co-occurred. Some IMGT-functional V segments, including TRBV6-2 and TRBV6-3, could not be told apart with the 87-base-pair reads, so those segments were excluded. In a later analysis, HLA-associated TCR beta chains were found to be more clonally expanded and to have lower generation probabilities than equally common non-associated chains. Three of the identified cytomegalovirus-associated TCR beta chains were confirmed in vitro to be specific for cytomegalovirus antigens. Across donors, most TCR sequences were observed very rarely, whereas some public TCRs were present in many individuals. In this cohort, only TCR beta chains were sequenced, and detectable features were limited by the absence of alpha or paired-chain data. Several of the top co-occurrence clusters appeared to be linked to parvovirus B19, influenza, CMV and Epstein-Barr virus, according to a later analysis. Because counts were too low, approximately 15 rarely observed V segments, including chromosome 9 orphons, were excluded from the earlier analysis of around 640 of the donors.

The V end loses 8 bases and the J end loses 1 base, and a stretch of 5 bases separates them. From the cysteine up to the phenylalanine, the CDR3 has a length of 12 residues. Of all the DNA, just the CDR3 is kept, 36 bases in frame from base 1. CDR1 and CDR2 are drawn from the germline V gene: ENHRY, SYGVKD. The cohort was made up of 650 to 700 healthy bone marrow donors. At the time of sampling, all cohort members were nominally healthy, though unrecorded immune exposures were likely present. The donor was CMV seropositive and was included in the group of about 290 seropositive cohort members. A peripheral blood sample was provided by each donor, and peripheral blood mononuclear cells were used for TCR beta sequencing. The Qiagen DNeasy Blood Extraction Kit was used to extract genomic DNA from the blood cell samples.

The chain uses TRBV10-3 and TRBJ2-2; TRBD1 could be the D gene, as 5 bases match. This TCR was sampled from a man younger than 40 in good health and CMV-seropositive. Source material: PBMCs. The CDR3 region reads CAIQGNTGELFF. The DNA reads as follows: TGTGCCATCCAGGGGAACACCGGGGAGCTGTTTTTT.